This section outlines one T cell receptor (beta chain) sequence together with its context. Its antigen is undetermined. This entry belongs to a study of cytomegalovirus exposure and HLA in healthy donors. General observations from the study: Later, TCR association rates were found to vary by HLA locus, highest for DRB1 and lowest for HLA-C. A cluster of highly shared sequence variants was likely a sequencing artifact. In an earlier analysis, productive rearrangement rates for most beta V segments clustered near 87% or 30%.

Donors were ostensibly healthy at sampling, although undocumented immune exposures were probable. The CDR3 is 13 amino acids. V was shortened by 1 base and J by 5 bases, with 10 bases between the two germline ends. Germline V gene lookup returns CDR1 SGHNT and CDR2 YYREEE (reference sequence). 60 Vbeta and 13 Jbeta primers were used in PCR. The method was immunoSEQ multiplex PCR; TCRdb's version includes in-frame clones alone and lacks a portion of them. The sample holds around 75,000 clones. The sequenced sample was PBMCs. The chain links TRBV5-4 to TRBJ2-7; perhaps TRBD1 as D (5 bases). This sequence originates from a man aged 50-60 years in good health and CMV-seropositive. CDR3 bases: TGTGCCAGCAGCTTGACAGGAGCCCACGAGCAGTACGTC. Protein product: CASSLTGAHEQYV.